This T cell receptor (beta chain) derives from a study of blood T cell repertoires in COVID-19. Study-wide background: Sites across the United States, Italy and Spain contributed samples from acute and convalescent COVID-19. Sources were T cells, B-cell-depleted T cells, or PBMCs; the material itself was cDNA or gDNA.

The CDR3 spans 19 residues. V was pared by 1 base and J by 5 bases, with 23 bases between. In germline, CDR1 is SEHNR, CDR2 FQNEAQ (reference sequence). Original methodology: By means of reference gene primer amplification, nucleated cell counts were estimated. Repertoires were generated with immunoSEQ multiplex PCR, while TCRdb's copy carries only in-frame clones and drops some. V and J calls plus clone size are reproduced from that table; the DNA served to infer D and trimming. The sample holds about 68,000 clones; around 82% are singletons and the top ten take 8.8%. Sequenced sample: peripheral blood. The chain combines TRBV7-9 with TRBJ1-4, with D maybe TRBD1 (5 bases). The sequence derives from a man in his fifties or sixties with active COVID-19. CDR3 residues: CASSLDNRARRGENEKLFF. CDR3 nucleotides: TGTGCCAGCAGCTTAGATAACCGGGCCAGGCGGGGGGAGAATGAAAAACTGTTTTTT.